The clone carrying this T cell receptor beta chain appeared a few times. The antigen remains undetermined. The CDR3 sequence is 13 residues long. CDR1 and CDR2 (germline): MGHRA, YSYEKL. The V end was cut by 0 bases, the J end by 5 bases, with 7 bases between. TCRdb fed the 5' RACE reads into MiXCR, producing one record per CDR3 protein. This table has 300,000 to 400,000 distinct CDR3 sequences, 10% to 15% appearing once. The sample is drawn from a study of identical twins. Study results and caveats: Zero-insertion analyses were open to partial confounding by invariant MAIT and iNKT cells. Beta clonotypes that were abundant in cord blood contained fewer insertions, a pattern absent from memory repertoires. Conclusions rested on cross-sectional statistics rather than following the same donors. Models underestimated out-of-frame TCR alpha sharing in monozygotic twins.

The data were also submitted as part of a second study, on yellow fever vaccine responses in identical twins.

Sequencing input: CD8+ T cells sorted from blood. This TCR derives from a woman younger than 30 in good health. The chain joins TRBV4-1 to TRBJ2-5, with D unclear. CDR3 nucleotide sequence: TGCGCCAGCAGCCAAGATCTAGATGAGACCCAGTACTTC. This codes for CASSQDLDETQYF.